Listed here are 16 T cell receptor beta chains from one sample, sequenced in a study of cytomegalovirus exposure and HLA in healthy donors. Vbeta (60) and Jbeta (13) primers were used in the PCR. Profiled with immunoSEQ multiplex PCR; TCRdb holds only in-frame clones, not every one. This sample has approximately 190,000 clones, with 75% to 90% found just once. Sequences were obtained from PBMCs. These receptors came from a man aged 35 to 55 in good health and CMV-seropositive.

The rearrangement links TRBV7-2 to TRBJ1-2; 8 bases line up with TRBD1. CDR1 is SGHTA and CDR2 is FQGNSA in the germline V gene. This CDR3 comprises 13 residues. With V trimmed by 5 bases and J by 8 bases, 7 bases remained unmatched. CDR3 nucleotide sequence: TGTGCCAGCAGCCTACGGACAGGGTACGGCTACACCTTC. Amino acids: CASSLRTGYGYTF.

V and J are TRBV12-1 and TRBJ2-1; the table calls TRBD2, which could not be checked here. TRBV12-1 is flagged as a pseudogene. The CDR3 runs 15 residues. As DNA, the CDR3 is TGTGCCAGCACCCCAACTAGCGGGACCTGCAATGAGCAGTTCTTC. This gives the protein CASTPTSGTCNEQFF.

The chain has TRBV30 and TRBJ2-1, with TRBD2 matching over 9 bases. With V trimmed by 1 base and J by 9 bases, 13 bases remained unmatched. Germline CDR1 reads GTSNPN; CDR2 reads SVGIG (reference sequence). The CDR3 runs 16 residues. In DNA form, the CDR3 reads TGTGCCTGGAGTGACCCCTCCCGCGGGGGGGCTGGTGAGCAGTTCTTC. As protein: CAWSDPSRGGAGEQFF.

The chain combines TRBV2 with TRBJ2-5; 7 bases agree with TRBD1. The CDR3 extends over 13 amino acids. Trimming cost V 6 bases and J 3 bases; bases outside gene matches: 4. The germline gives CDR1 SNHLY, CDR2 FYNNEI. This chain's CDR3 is CASSPGTEETQYF. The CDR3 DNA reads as TGTGCCAGCAGCCCAGGGACAGAAGAGACCCAGTACTTC.

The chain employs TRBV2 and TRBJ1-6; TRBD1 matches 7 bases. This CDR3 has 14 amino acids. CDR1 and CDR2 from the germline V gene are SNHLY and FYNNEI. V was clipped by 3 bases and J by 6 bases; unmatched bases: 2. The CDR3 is CASSDWDSNSPLHF. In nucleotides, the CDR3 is TGTGCCAGCAGTGACTGGGACAGTAATTCACCCCTCCACTTT.

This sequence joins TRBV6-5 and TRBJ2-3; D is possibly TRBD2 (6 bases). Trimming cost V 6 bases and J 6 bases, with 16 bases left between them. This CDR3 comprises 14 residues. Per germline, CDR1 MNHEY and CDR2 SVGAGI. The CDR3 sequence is CASSSGLPPDTQYF. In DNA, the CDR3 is TGTGCCAGCAGCTCCGGACTACCCCCCGATACGCAGTATTTT.

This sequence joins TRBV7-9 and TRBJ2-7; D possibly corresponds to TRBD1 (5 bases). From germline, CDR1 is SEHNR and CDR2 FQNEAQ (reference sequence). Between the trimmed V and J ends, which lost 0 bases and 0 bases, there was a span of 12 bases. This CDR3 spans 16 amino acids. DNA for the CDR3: TGTGCCAGCAGCTTAGCCGTCGACAGATTCTCCTACGAGCAGTACTTC. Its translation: CASSLAVDRFSYEQYF.

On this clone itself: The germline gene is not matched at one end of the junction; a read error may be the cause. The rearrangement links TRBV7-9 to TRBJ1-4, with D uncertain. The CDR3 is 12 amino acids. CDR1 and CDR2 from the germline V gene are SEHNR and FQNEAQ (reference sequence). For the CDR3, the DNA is TGTTCCAGCAGCTTAGAGGAGGGAAAACTGTTTTTT. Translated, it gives CSSSLEEGKLFF.

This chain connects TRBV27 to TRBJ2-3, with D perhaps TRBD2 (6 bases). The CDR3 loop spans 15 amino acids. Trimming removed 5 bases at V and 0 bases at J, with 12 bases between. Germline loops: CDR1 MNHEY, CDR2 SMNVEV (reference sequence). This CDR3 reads CASSATGTSTDTQYF. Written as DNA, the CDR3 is TGTGCCAGCAGTGCAACCGGGACTAGCACAGATACGCAGTATTTT.

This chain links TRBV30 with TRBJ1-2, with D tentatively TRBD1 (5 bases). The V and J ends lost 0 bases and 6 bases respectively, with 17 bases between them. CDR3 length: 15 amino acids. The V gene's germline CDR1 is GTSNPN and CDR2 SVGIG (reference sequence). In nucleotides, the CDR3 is TGTGCCTGGAGTGTGGGCAGGGTGGAAACAAATGGCTACACCTTC. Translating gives CAWSVGRVETNGYTF.

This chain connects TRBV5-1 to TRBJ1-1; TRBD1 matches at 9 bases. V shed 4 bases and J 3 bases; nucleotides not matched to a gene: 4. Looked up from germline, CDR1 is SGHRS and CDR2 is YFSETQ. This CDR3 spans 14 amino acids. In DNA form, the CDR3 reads TGCGCCAGCAGCGAGGGACAGGGAGACACTGAAGCTTTCTTT. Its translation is CASSEGQGDTEAFF.

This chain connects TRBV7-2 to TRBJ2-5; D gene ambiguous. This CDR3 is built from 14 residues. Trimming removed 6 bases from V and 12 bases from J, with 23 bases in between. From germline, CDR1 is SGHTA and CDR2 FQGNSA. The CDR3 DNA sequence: TGTGCCAGCAGTCCCACGCAAACGGTCCCCCCCGAGTACTTC. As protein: CASSPTQTVPPEYF.

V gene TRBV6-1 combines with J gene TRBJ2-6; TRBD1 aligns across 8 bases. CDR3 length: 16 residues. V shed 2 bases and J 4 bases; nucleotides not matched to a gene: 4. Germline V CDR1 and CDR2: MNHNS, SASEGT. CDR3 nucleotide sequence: TGTGCCAGCAGTGAACAGGGGGCAACCGGGGCCAACGTCCTGACTTTC. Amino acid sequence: CASSEQGATGANVLTF.

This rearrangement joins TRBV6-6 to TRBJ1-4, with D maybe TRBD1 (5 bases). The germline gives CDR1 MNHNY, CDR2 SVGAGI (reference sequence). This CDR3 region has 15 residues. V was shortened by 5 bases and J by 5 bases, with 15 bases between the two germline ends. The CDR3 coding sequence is TGTGCCAGCAGTCCCCCCAACAGGCAAAATGAAAAACTGTTTTTT. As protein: CASSPPNRQNEKLFF.

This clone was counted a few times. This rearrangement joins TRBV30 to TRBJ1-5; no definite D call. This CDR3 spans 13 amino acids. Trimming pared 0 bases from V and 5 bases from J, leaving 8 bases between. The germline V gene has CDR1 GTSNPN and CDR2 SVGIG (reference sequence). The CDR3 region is CAWSVDNYQPQHF. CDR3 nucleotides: TGTGCCTGGAGTGTTGATAACTATCAGCCCCAGCATTTT.

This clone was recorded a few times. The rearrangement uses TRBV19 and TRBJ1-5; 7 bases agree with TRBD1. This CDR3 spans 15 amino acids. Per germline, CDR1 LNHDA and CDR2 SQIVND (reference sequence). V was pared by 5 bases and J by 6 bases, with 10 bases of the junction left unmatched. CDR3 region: CASSSNRGRRQPQHF. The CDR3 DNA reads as TGTGCCAGTAGTTCAAACAGGGGTAGGCGTCAGCCCCAGCATTTT.